Shown below are 30 T cell receptor beta chains from a single sample sequenced in a study of blood T cell repertoires in COVID-19. Clones were sequenced by immunoSEQ multiplex PCR, and TCRdb holds only the in-frame ones, with some missing. The sample yields around 300,000 clones, 90% seen once. Sequencing was done on a sample of peripheral blood. These receptor sequences come from a woman between 40 and 50 years old with COVID-19, enrolled during active disease.

The DNA for the CDR3 is TGTGCCAGTAGTTATTCAGGGGCCTGGCAGCCCCAGCATTTT. The encoded protein is CASSYSGAWQPQHF. This sequence joins TRBV19 and TRBJ1-5; tentative D call: TRBD1 (6 bases). Germline loops: CDR1 LNHDA, CDR2 SQIVND (reference sequence). The CDR3 is 14 residues long. V lost 5 bases and J lost 7, with 15 bases in between.

The chain uses TRBV9 and TRBJ1-6; D gene ambiguous. Germline V gene sequence: CDR1 SGDLS, CDR2 YYNGEE. The CDR3 consists of 14 residues. Trimming cost V 7 bases and J 0 bases, with 8 bases left between them. This CDR3 is CASGSGSYNSPLHF. As DNA, the CDR3 is TGTGCCAGCGGGAGCGGCTCCTATAATTCACCCCTCCACTTT.

Comments on this clone: A read error may produce the germline difference seen at one junction end. The rearrangement uses TRBV11-2 and TRBJ2-4; D gene uncertain. Looked up from germline, CDR1 is SGHAT and CDR2 is FQNNGV. This CDR3 has 15 amino acids. CDR3 DNA sequence: TGTGCCAGCAGGTTAGGGTGGCCTCAGGAAAACATTCAGTACTTC. Its protein is CASRLGWPQENIQYF.

CDR3 amino acids: CASSPQGRGGFTDTQYF. In DNA form, the CDR3 reads TGTGCCAGCAGCCCCCAAGGGAGGGGCGGGTTCACAGATACGCAGTATTTT. This chain joins TRBV9 and TRBJ2-3, with 7 positions matching TRBD2. Trimming removed 4 bases from V and 2 bases from J; junction bases left unmatched: 13. Germline CDR1 SGDLS, CDR2 YYNGEE. The length of the CDR3 is 17 residues. The full variable domain, with the rest looked up from reference TRBV9 and TRBJ2-3, is DSGVTQTPKHLITATGQRVTLRCSPRSGDLSVYWYQQSLDQGLQFLIQYYNGEERAKGNILERFSAQQFPDLHSELNLSSLELGDSALYFCASSPQGRGGFTDTQYFGPGTRLTVL.

The J gene is TRBJ2-7, the V gene TRBV18; no reliable D call. In germline, CDR1 is KGHSH, CDR2 LQKENI. Trimming pared 1 base from V and 3 bases from J, leaving 7 bases between. This CDR3 comprises 13 residues. For the CDR3, the DNA is TGTGCCAGCTCACCACTGGAGAGCTACGAGCAGTACTTC. This sequence encodes CASSPLESYEQYF. Full variable domain (outside the CDR3, taken from reference TRBV18 and TRBJ2-7): NAGVMQNPRHLVRRRGQEARLRCSPMKGHSHVYWYRQLPEEGLKFMVYLQKENIIDESGMPKERFSAEFPKEGPSILRIQQVVRGDSAAYFCASSPLESYEQYFGPGTRLTVT.

The chain has TRBV7-2 and TRBJ1-4; D perhaps matches TRBD1 (5 bases). CDR3 length: 15 residues. The V and J ends lost 3 bases and 4 bases respectively, with 12 bases between them. Germline-derived CDR1 and CDR2 are SGHTA and FQGNSA. CDR3 nucleotides: TGTGCCAGCAGCTTGTACTGGGGGGGTAATGAAAAACTGTTTTTT. Translation gives CASSLYWGGNEKLFF.

The gene calls are TRBV10-1 and TRBJ1-3; D may be TRBD1 (5 bases). The CDR3 spans 19 residues. Per germline, CDR1 WNHNN and CDR2 SYGVQD (reference sequence). V lost 0 bases, J lost 6 bases, and 24 bases lay in between. CDR3 sequence reads: CASSESIVVGPCRVNTIYF. The CDR3 DNA is TGCGCCAGCAGTGAGTCAATTGTAGTTGGGCCATGCAGGGTAAACACCATATATTTT.

This clone was counted once. This chain links TRBV7-9 with TRBJ1-1; 8 nucleotides line up with TRBD1. V gave up 3 bases and J gave up 7 bases; unmatched junction bases: 1. This CDR3 contains 12 residues. Germline loops: CDR1 SEHNR, CDR2 FQNEAQ (reference sequence). CDR3 residues: CASSFTGGEAFF. CDR3 bases: TGTGCCAGCAGCTTTACAGGGGGTGAAGCTTTCTTT.

The chain links TRBV11-2 to TRBJ1-6, with D possibly matching TRBD1 (5 bases). Trimming removed 3 bases at V and 7 bases at J, with 10 bases between. Germline V gene sequence: CDR1 SGHAT, CDR2 FQNNGV. The CDR3 sequence is 14 residues long. The chain's CDR3 is CASSLGQRNSPLHF. Written as DNA, the CDR3 is TGTGCCAGCAGCTTGGGGCAGAGAAATTCACCCCTCCACTTT.

The chain uses TRBV28 and TRBJ2-3, with a tentative D call TRBD2 (6 bases). The germline gives CDR1 MDHEN, CDR2 SYDVKM. The V end was cut by 5 bases, the J end by 0 bases, with 15 bases between. The CDR3 is 16 residues long. In nucleotides, the CDR3 is TGTGCCAGCAGTAACCCGACCGGGACTAGCACAGATACGCAGTATTTT. As protein: CASSNPTGTSTDTQYF. The variable domain in full, completed from reference TRBV28 and TRBJ2-3, reads DVKVTQSSRYLVKRTGEKVFLECVQDMDHENMFWYRQDPGLGLRLIYFSYDVKMKEKGDIPEGYSVSREKKERFSLILESASTNQTSMYLCASSNPTGTSTDTQYFGPGTRLTVL.

Comments on this clone: One end of the junction does not line up with germline, which may come from a read error. The chain has TRBV20-1 and TRBJ1-5, with 8 bases lining up with TRBD1. The germline CDR1 and CDR2 sequences are DFQATT and SNEGSKA (reference sequence). The CDR3 sequence is 14 residues long. The CDR3 nucleotides are TGCAGTGCTAGTATCGACAGGGGCAACCAGCCCCAGCATTTT. It translates to CSASIDRGNQPQHF.

The V call is TRBV11-2, the J call TRBJ1-2; D call uncertain. Trimming took off 1 base at V and 8 bases at J, with 11 bases between the two ends. CDR3 length: 13 residues. Germline lookup yields CDR1 SGHAT and CDR2 FQNNGV. The CDR3 DNA follows: TGTGCCAGCAGCTTAGGGCGGCTAAAAGGCTACACCTTC. Protein sequence: CASSLGRLKGYTF.

This chain joins TRBV27 and TRBJ1-2; D is possibly TRBD1 (5 bases). Trimming shortened V by 5 bases and J by 1 base, and 17 bases separated the two germline ends. Germline assignment: CDR1 MNHEY and CDR2 SMNVEV (reference sequence). There are 16 residues in the CDR3. CDR3 coding DNA: TGTGCCAGCAGTACCCGGGGACTCCTCGATAACTATGGCTACACCTTC. Protein sequence: CASSTRGLLDNYGYTF.

This clone has a handful of counts. The CDR3 reads CASSYGQGDQPQHF. CDR3 sequence (DNA): TGTGCCAGCAGCTATGGACAGGGTGATCAGCCCCAGCATTTT. The chain joins TRBV7-2 to TRBJ1-5; 8 bases align to TRBD1. The germline CDR1 and CDR2 sequences are SGHTA and FQGNSA. V shed 4 bases and J 5 bases; nucleotides not matched to a gene: 4. The CDR3 consists of 14 residues.

The chain uses TRBV9 and TRBJ1-2, with D possibly matching TRBD1 (5 bases). V was pared by 0 bases and J by 8 bases, with 17 bases between. The CDR3 consists of 15 residues. Germline lookup yields CDR1 SGDLS and CDR2 YYNGEE. CDR3 bases: TGTGCCAGCAGCGTAGAGGGACGGACTATGATGGGCTACACCTTC. This sequence encodes CASSVEGRTMMGYTF.

The rearrangement uses TRBV28 and TRBJ1-2; possible D gene TRBD1, 5 bases. CDR3 length: 13 amino acids. CDR1 and CDR2 from the germline V gene are MDHEN and SYDVKM. With 9 bases removed from V and 4 bases from J, the gap between germline ends came to 15 bases. Here the CDR3 reads CASSPRQPYGYTF. CDR3 bases: TGTGCCAGTTCCCCGAGACAGCCCTATGGCTACACCTTC.

DNA for the CDR3: TGTGCCAGCAGCCCCCAGACTAGCGGGGTGTACAATGAGCAGTTCTTC. Amino acids: CASSPQTSGVYNEQFF. This chain uses TRBV13 with TRBJ2-1, with 11 bases aligning to TRBD2. Per germline, CDR1 PRHDT and CDR2 FYEKMQ (reference sequence). CDR3 length: 16 amino acids. V was pared by 5 bases and J by 4 bases, with 7 bases of the junction left unmatched.

This rearrangement joins TRBV3-1 (or the pseudogene TRBV3-2) to TRBJ1-4; D possibly corresponds to TRBD1 (5 bases). Deletions cut 1 base from V and 2 bases from J, with 11 bases between. The CDR3 consists of 16 residues. Germline V gene data show CDR1 as LGHDT and CDR2 as YNNKEL (reference sequence). CDR3 sequence (DNA): TGTGCCAGCAGCCAAGTAAAGGGGCCGACTAATGAAAAACTGTTTTTT. Its translation: CASSQVKGPTNEKLFF.

CDR3 protein: CASKIGQGRTEQYF. The CDR3 DNA reads as TGTGCCAGCAAAATCGGGCAGGGGAGAACCGAGCAGTACTTC. The V gene is TRBV7-2, the J gene TRBJ2-7, with D tentatively TRBD1 (6 bases). Germline V CDR1 and CDR2: SGHTA, FQGNSA. V was clipped by 7 bases and J by 6 bases, with 19 bases between them. The CDR3 has 14 amino acids.

Points on this clone: The identical CDR3 is also encoded by other nucleotide sequences in the sample. This rearrangement joins TRBV20-1 to TRBJ1-5, with D unresolved. This CDR3 is built from 11 residues. Germline values: CDR1 DFQATT, CDR2 SNEGSKA (reference sequence). The CDR3 sequence is CSAGRDQPQHF. The CDR3 DNA reads as TGCAGCGCGGGGAGAGACCAGCCCCAGCATTTT.

The table lists this clone with a count of one. The chain joins TRBV19 to TRBJ2-3; TRBD2 aligns across 7 bases. CDR1 and CDR2 from the germline V gene are LNHDA and SQIVND (reference sequence). CDR3 length: 14 amino acids. After removal of 6 bases from V and 2 bases from J, the junction contained 5 bases not matched to a gene. DNA for the CDR3: TGTGCCAGTAGCCAGGGAGGGAACACAGATACGCAGTATTTT. This encodes CASSQGGNTDTQYF.

The V call is TRBV11-1, the J call TRBJ2-3, with D maybe TRBD1 (6 bases). Germline loops: CDR1 SGHAT, CDR2 FQDESV (reference sequence). The V and J ends lost 3 bases and 5 bases respectively, with 18 bases between them. The CDR3 is made up of 16 amino acids. As DNA, the CDR3 is TGTGCCAGCAGCTTGACTTTGGGGGCGCTGGTAGATACGCAGTATTTT. It is translated as CASSLTLGALVDTQYF.

This chain uses TRBV27 with TRBJ1-6; 9 nucleotides match TRBD1. V trimming: 4 bases; J trimming: 9 bases; junction bases outside the gene matches: 7. The germline gives CDR1 MNHEY, CDR2 SMNVEV (reference sequence). The CDR3 totals 15 residues. In DNA, the CDR3 is TGTGCCAGCAGTTGGGGACAGGGCCAGGTTTCACCCCTCCACTTT. It is translated as CASSWGQGQVSPLHF.

This chain uses TRBV28 with TRBJ1-1, with D possibly TRBD1 on 6 matching bases. CDR1 MDHEN and CDR2 SYDVKM come from the germline V gene. This CDR3 contains 15 residues. Trimming cost V 2 bases and J 0 bases, with 10 bases left between them. CDR3 coding DNA: TGTGCCAGCAGTTTACCAGGGGCGATGAACACTGAAGCTTTCTTT. Translated: CASSLPGAMNTEAFF.

The chain recombines TRBV28 with TRBJ1-5; D call uncertain. The CDR3 contains 13 residues. V dropped 6 bases and J dropped 6 bases, with 12 bases sitting between them. Germline V gene lookup returns CDR1 MDHEN and CDR2 SYDVKM. This CDR3 reads CASSPNTGQPQHF. The CDR3 region has the DNA TGTGCCAGCAGCCCGAACACGGGTCAGCCCCAGCATTTT.

This chain uses TRBV19 with TRBJ1-1, with a possible D match to TRBD1 (5 bases). The CDR3 runs 12 residues. Germline CDR1 and CDR2: LNHDA and SQIVND (reference sequence). Trimming pared 7 bases from V and 8 bases from J, leaving 14 bases between. CDR3: CASMVGGEEAFF. The CDR3, as DNA: TGTGCCAGTATGGTTGGAGGGGAGGAAGCTTTCTTT. The whole variable domain, remainder taken from reference TRBV19 and TRBJ1-1, is DGGITQSPKYLFRKEGQNVTLSCEQNLNHDAMYWYRQDPGQGLRLIYYSQIVNDFQKGDIAEGYSVSREKKESFPLTVTSAQKNPTAFYLCASMVGGEEAFFGQGTRLTVV.

The CDR3 DNA follows: TGTGCCAGCAGCCAAGATCGCCCGCAGGCTAACTATGGCTACACCTTC. Its translation is CASSQDRPQANYGYTF. J is TRBJ1-2 and V is TRBV4-2; no clear D. CDR3 length: 16 amino acids. Trimming shortened V by 0 bases and J by 0 bases, and 11 bases separated the two germline ends. The germline CDR1 and CDR2 sequences are LGHNA and YNFKEQ.

The chain combines TRBV28 with TRBJ1-2; the match to TRBD1 covers 12 bases. The germline gives CDR1 MDHEN, CDR2 SYDVKM. The CDR3 has 17 amino acids. V lost 3 bases to trimming and J lost 4 bases; unmatched junction nucleotides: 9. CDR3 in amino acids: CASSLSGTGGFGYGYTF. The DNA of the CDR3 is TGTGCCAGCAGTTTGAGTGGGACAGGGGGCTTTGGCTATGGCTACACCTTC.

There are a few counts of this clone. The rearrangement uses TRBV7-9 and TRBJ2-2; D possibly corresponds to TRBD1 (5 bases). The CDR3 consists of 17 residues. Germline CDR1 is SEHNR and CDR2 is FQNEAQ (reference sequence). The ends were cut back, 0 bases at V and 3 bases at J, with 14 bases in the middle. CDR3 amino acids: CASSLAPVTAYTGELFF. The CDR3 region has the DNA TGTGCCAGCAGCTTAGCCCCCGTGACAGCCTACACCGGGGAGCTGTTTTTT. Full variable domain (missing parts from reference TRBV7-9 and TRBJ2-2): DTGVSQNPRHKITKRGQNVTFRCDPISEHNRLYWYRQTLGQGPEFLTYFQNEAQLEKSRLLSDRFSAERPKGSFSTLEIQRTEQGDSAMYLCASSLAPVTAYTGELFFGEGSRLTVL.

The genes are TRBV6-5 and TRBJ2-7, with D possibly matching TRBD2 (5 bases). The germline V and J ends were trimmed by 0 bases and 0 bases, with 12 bases remaining between them. This CDR3 spans 16 amino acids. The germline gives CDR1 MNHEY, CDR2 SVGAGI. This chain's CDR3 is CASSYSVTISSYEQYF. CDR3 in DNA: TGTGCCAGCAGTTACTCGGTGACTATCTCCTCCTACGAGCAGTACTTC.